The 2 T cell receptor beta chains given below trace back to one sample, sequenced in a study of shared clonotypes between healthy human individuals. Naive CD8 cells comprised CD45RO-negative, CCR7-positively selected cells, excluding terminally differentiated effector memory CD45RA+ cells. The table came from immunoSEQ multiplex PCR; TCRdb's copy has only in-frame clones and leaves some out. The table includes about 2.2 million clones, about 94% detected once. Sample: naive CD8+ T cells from PBMCs. Receptors originate from a man younger than 35 in good health. Some clones in this sample may be carry-over from other donors' samples.

The V call is TRBV6-5, the J call TRBJ2-1; no clear D gene. The CDR3 length is 14 residues. Germline CDR1 and CDR2: MNHEY and SVGAGI. V gave up 6 bases and J gave up 13 bases, with 22 bases separating them. This CDR3 reads CASRDRVPAYPQFF. The CDR3 DNA sequence: TGTGCCAGCAGAGACCGAGTTCCAGCCTACCCCCAGTTCTTC.

V usage is TRBV9 and J usage is TRBJ1-4, with D possibly being TRBD1 (5 bases). Trimming cost V 0 bases and J 2 bases, with 14 bases left between them. This CDR3 has 17 residues. CDR1 and CDR2 from the germline V gene are SGDLS and YYNGEE. CDR3 sequence: CASSVAPVGDTNEKLFF. The DNA of the CDR3 is TGTGCCAGCAGCGTAGCGCCAGTGGGGGATACTAATGAAAAACTGTTTTTT.